This entry concerns a single TCR beta chain. This clone was detected a few times. This clone's antigen is unknown. It has no much larger one-base neighbor in the sample; base qualities were not kept. These data originate in a study of beta chain features in type 1 diabetes (dated by TCRdb to the late 2010s). About the study as a whole: Mean age, gender distribution, total cell number and subset yield did not differ between patients and healthy donors. In the study, TCRB repertoires of sorted circulating CD4+ T cell subsets from recently diagnosed type 1 diabetes patients were compared with those of matched healthy donors. Regulatory and stem cell-like memory subsets were isolated from only 8 patients and about eight healthy donors, whereas naive and central memory subsets came from all 30 or so donors. Across all samples, about 110 million sorted cells were examined, and cell number per subset correlated strongly with RNA yield. Results the study describes overall, beyond this receptor: Because cDNA was sequenced instead of genomic DNA, highly expressing activated cells could be over-represented, though the groups showed no difference in activation or CD3 levels. At VDJ recombination sites, type 1 diabetes patients had fewer insertions and more deleted nucleotides, which implies abnormalities in thymic rearrangement. PCR might favor shorter templates, but patient and control samples were amplified and corrected together, so any skew would affect both groups equally. A moderate but significant shortening of TCRB CDR3 length was observed in type 1 diabetes patients in all four CD4+ subsets. The naive, central memory and regulatory TCRB repertoires appeared to resemble one another more closely among patients than among healthy donors. Because small numbers of individuals were included in the HLA sub-analyses, any influence of HLA type on TCRB rearrangement was left unresolved.

Each donor gave one peripheral blood draw, averaging roughly 120 mL, which was collected into heparinised tubes. A BD FACSAria II was used to sort naive, central memory, regulatory and stem cell-like memory CD4+ T cells with a panel that included CD45RO, CCR7, CD25, CD127, CD95 and CD27. Every sorted population had a purity above 95%. PBMCs were separated immediately by Lymphoprep density gradient centrifugation and were stained directly, without being cultured. Samples were stained and sorted in pairs, with one healthy donor and one patient per experiment, so that batch effects were minimized. All of the isolated RNA was reverse transcribed with the High Capacity cDNA Reverse Transcription Kit, so expressed TCRB transcripts were sequenced. Naive, central memory and regulatory T cell samples underwent deep immunoSEQ sequencing, averaging approximately 3.5 million total reads per sample. Sorted cells were lysed in RLT buffer and RNA was extracted with DNase-treated RNeasy Micro or Mini kits, depending on cell number. Each cell subset was processed separately to prevent cross-contamination, with patient and healthy donor samples processed together. Using the immunoSEQ multiplex PCR, TCRB sequences were amplified from cDNA into 87-bp fragments spanning the CDR3 region. Sequencing of the amplicons was performed on the Illumina HiSeq platform. The source study handled its data this way. Synthetic template baselines were used to correct PCR bias computationally, reads within Hamming distance 2 were collapsed, and singletons that could not be merged were discarded. Reads were aligned against IMGT to assign V, D and J genes, CDR3 length and insertions or deletions at six rearrangement sites. Clonotype counts were normalized to sorted cell number within each subset before computing true diversity and Gini coefficients with the tcR R package. Repertoire sharing was quantified using the overlap coefficient calculated on TCRB nucleotide sequences. Out-of-frame TCRB sequences from naive cells were analyzed as a proxy for the pre-selection repertoire. TCRdb took over this immuneACCESS table, retaining in-frame rearrangements with V and J assigned. Such tables are incomplete; in checked studies, under half of the missing clones stem from an unresolved V gene, and the remainder is unexplained. V, J and clone size were drawn from that table, and D and trimming were deduced from the DNA. The sample table contains about 660,000 clones; only one count was recorded for about 14% of them. Of the sample, around 0.04% is held by the ten largest clones.

Trimming takes 4 bases off V and 6 bases off J; junction bases not matched to a gene: 10. The germline V gene (reference sequence) gives CDR1 as GTSNPN and CDR2 as SVGIG. From cysteine to phenylalanine, the CDR3 is 16 amino acids long. Just CDR3 DNA is preserved here, 48 bases in frame from base 1. The sample comprised naive CD4+ T cells from blood. The meaning of the sample's cell subset or site label: true naive CD4+ T cells. The chain links TRBV30 with TRBJ2-1; the junction holds 12 bases that match TRBD2. This receptor was obtained from a man aged 18 to 30 with type 1 diabetes. The CDR3 in this case is CAWTFPGLAGLNEQFF. In nucleotides, the sequence is TGTGCCTGGACCTTCCCCGGACTAGCGGGACTCAATGAGCAGTTCTTC. The CDR3, completed at both ends by the reference TRBV30 and TRBJ2-1 genes, gives the full variable domain SQTIHQWPATLVQPVGSPLSLECTVEGTSNPNLYWYRQAAGRGLQLLFYSVGIGQISSEVPQNLSASRPQDRQFILSSKKLLLSDSGFYLCAWTFPGLAGLNEQFFGPGTRLTVL.